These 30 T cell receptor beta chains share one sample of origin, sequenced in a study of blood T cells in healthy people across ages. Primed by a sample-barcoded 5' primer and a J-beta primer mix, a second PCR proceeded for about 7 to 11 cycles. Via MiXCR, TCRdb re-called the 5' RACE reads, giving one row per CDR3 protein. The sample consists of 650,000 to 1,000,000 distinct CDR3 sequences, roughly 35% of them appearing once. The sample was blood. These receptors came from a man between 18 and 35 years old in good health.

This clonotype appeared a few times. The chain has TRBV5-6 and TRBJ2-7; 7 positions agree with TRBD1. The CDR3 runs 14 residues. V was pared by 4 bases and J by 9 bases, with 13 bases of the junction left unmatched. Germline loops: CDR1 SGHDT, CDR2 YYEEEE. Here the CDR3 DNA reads TGTGCCAGCAGCAGTGGACAGGCCCTGACTGGGCAGTACTTC. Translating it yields CASSSGQALTGQYF.

CDR3 nucleotide sequence: TGTGCCAGCAGCCACACTCAGGCGAACACTGAAGCTTTCTTT. The encoded protein is CASSHTQANTEAFF. The V and J genes are TRBV4-2 and TRBJ1-1; no definite D call. The CDR3 covers 14 residues. V was shortened by 3 bases and J by 1 base, with 9 bases between the two germline ends. Germline loops: CDR1 LGHNA, CDR2 YNFKEQ.

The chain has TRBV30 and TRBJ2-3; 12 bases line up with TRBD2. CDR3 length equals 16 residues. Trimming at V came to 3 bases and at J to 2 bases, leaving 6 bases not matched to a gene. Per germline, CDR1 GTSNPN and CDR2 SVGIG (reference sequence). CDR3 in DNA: TGTGCCTGGAGGTCAGGACTAGCGGGAAACACAGATACGCAGTATTTT. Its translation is CAWRSGLAGNTDTQYF.

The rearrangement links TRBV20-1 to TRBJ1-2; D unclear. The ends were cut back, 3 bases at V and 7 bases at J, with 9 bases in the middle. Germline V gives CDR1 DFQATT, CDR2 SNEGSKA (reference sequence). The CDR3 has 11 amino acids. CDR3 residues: CSARFGGGYTF. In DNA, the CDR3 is TGCAGTGCTAGGTTTGGTGGTGGCTACACCTTC.

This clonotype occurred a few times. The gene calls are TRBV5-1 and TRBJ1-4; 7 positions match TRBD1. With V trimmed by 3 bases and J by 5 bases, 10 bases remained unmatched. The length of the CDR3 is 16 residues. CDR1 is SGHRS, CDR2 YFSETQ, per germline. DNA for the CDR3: TGCGCCAGCAGCTGGAACCTTCAGGGGGGGAATGAAAAACTGTTTTTT. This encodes CASSWNLQGGNEKLFF.

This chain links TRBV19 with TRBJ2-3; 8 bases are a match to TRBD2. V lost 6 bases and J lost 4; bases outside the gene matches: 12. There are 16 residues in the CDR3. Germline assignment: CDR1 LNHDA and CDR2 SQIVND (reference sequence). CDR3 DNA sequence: TGTGCCAGTAGCTCCGGGACTAGTAAATTTTCAGATACGCAGTATTTT. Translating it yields CASSSGTSKFSDTQYF.

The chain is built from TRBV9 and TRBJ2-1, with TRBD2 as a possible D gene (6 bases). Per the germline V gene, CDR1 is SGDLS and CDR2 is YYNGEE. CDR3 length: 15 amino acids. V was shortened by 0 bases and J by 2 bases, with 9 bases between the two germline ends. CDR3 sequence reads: CASSVVAETYNEQFF. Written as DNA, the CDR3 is TGTGCCAGCAGCGTAGTAGCGGAAACCTACAATGAGCAGTTCTTC.

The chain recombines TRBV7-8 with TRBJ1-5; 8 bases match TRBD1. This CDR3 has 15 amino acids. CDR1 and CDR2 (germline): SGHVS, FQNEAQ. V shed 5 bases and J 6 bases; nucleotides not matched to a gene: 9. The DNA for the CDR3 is TGTGCCAGCAGCCCCGACAGGGGAGTGAGTCAGCCCCAGCATTTT. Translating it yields CASSPDRGVSQPQHF.

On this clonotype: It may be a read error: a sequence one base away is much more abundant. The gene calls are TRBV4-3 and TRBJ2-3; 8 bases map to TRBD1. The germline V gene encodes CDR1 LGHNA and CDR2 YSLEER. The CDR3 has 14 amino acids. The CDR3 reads CASGQDRGPDTQYF. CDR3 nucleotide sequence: TGCGCCAGCGGCCAAGACAGGGGACCAGATACGCAGTATTTT.

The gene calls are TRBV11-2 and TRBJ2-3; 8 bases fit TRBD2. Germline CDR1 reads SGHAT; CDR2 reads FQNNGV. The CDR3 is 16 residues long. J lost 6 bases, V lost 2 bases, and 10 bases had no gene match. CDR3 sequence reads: CASSLQGGGRRDTQYF. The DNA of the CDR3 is TGTGCCAGCAGCTTACAGGGCGGGGGGCGGAGGGATACGCAGTATTTT. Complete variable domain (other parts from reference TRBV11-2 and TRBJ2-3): EAGVAQSPRYKIIEKRQSVAFWCNPISGHATLYWYQQILGQGPKLLIQFQNNGVVDDSQLPKDRFSAERLKGVDSTLKIQPAKLEDSAVYLCASSLQGGGRRDTQYFGPGTRLTVL.

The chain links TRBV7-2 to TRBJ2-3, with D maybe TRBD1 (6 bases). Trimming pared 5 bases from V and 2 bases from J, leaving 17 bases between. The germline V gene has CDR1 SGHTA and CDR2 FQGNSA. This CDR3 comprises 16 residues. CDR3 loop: CASSLLDRINTDTQYF. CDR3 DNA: TGTGCCAGCAGCCTCCTGGACAGAATCAACACAGATACGCAGTATTTT. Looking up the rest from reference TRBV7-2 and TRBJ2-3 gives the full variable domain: GAGVSQSPSNKVTEKGKDVELRCDPISGHTALYWYRQSLGQGLEFLIYFQGNSAPDKSGLPSDRFSAERTGGSVSTLTIQRTQQEDSAVYLCASSLLDRINTDTQYFGPGTRLTVL.

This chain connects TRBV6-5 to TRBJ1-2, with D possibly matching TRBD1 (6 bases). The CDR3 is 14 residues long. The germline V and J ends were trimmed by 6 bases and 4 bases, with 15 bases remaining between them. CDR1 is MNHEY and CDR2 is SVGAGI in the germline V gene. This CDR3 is CASREDRNFYGYTF. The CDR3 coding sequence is TGTGCCAGCAGAGAAGACAGGAATTTCTATGGCTACACCTTC.

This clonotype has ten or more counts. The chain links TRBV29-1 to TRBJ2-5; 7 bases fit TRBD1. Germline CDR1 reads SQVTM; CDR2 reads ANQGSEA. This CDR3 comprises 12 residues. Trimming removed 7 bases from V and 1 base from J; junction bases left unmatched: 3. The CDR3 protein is CSAGQLQETQYF. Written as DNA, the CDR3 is TGCAGCGCGGGACAGCTCCAAGAGACCCAGTACTTC.

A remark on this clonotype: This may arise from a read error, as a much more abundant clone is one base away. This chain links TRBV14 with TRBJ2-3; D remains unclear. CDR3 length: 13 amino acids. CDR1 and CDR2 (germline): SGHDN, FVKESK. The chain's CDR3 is CAGSQERVDTQYF. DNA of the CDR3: TGTGCCGGCAGCCAAGAAAGAGTGGATACGCAGTATTTT. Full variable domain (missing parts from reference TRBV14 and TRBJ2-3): EAGVTQFPSHSVIEKGQTVTLRCDPISGHDNLYWYRRVMGKEIKFLLHFVKESKQDESGMPNNRFLAERTGGTYSTLKVQPAELEDSGVYFCAGSQERVDTQYFGPGTRLTVL.

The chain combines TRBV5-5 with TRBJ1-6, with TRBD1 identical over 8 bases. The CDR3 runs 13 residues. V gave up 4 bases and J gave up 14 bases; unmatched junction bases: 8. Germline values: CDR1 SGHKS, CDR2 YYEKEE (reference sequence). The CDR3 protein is CASSAGQGKTLHF. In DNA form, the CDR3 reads TGTGCCAGCAGCGCTGGACAGGGTAAGACCCTCCACTTT.

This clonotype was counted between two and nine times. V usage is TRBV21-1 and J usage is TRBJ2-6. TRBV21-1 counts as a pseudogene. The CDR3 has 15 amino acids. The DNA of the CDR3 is TGTGCCAGCAGCAAAGAGGTGGTTGGGGCCAACGTCCTGACTTTC. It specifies CASSKEVVGANVLTF.

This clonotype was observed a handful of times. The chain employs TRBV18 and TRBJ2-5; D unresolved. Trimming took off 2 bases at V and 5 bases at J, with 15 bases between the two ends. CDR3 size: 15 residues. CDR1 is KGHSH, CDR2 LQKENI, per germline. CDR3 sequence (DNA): TGTGCCAGCTCACCAATCTTTACCCGTCGGGAGACCCAGTACTTC. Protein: CASSPIFTRRETQYF.

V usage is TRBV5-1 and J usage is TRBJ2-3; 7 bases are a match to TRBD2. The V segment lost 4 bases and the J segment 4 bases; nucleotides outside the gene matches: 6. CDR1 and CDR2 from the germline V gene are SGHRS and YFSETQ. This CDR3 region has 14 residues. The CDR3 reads CASSGDYSSDTQYF. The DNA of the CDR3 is TGCGCCAGCAGCGGGGACTATTCTTCAGATACGCAGTATTTT.

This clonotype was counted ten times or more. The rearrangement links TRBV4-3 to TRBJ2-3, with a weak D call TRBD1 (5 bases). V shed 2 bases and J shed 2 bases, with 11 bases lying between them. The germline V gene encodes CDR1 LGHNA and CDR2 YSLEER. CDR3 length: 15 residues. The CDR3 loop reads CASSQQGYYTDTQYF. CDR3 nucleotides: TGCGCCAGCAGCCAACAGGGTTACTACACAGATACGCAGTATTTT.

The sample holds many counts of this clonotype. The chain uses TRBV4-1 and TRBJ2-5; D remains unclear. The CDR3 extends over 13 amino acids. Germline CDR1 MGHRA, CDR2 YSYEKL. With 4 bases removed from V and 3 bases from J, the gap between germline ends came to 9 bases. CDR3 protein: CASSLNQKETQYF. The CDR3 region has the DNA TGCGCCAGCAGCCTGAACCAAAAAGAGACCCAGTACTTC.

The CDR3 sequence is CASSPGTASKTAFF. CDR3 coding DNA: TGTGCCAGCAGCCCTGGGACGGCCAGCAAGACAGCTTTCTTT. The rearrangement uses TRBV3-1 and TRBJ1-1; D is perhaps TRBD1 (5 bases). Germline V lookup: CDR1 LGHDT, CDR2 YNNKEL (reference sequence). V was pared by 4 bases and J by 10 bases, with 19 bases between. The length of the CDR3 is 14 residues.

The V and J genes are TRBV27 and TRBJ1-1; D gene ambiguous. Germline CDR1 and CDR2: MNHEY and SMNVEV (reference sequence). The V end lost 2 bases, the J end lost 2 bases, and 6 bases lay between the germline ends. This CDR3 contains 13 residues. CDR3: CASSLLPNTEAFF. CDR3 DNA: TGTGCCAGCAGTTTACTCCCTAACACTGAAGCTTTCTTT.

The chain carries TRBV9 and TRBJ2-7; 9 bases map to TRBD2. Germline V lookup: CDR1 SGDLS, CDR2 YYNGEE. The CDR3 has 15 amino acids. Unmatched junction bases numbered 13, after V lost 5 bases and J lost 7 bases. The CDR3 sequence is CASSISGGPHNEQYF. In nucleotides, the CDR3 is TGTGCCAGCAGTATTAGCGGGGGACCTCACAATGAGCAGTACTTC.

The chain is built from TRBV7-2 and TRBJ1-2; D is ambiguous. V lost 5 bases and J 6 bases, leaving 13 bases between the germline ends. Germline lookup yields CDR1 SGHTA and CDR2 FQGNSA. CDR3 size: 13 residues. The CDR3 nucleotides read TGTGCCAGCAGCCCCGACAAATTAGATGGCTACACCTTC. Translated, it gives CASSPDKLDGYTF.

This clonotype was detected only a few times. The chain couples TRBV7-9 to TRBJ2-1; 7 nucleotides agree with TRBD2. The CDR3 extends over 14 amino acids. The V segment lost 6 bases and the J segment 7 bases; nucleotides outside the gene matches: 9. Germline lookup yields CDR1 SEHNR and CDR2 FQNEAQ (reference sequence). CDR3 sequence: CASSAGGGLNEQFF. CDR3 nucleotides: TGTGCCAGCAGTGCCGGCGGGGGTTTAAATGAGCAGTTCTTC. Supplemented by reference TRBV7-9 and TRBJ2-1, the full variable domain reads DTGVSQNPRHKITKRGQNVTFRCDPISEHNRLYWYRQTLGQGPEFLTYFQNEAQLEKSRLLSDRFSAERPKGSFSTLEIQRTEQGDSAMYLCASSAGGGLNEQFFGPGTRLTVL.

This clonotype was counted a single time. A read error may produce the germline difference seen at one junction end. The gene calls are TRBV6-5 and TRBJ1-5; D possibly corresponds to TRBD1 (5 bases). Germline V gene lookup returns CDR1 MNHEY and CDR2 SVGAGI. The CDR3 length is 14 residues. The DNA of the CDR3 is TGTGCCAGCAGCCGGGACGGGGGGAATCAGCCCCGGCATTTT. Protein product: CASSRDGGNQPRHF.

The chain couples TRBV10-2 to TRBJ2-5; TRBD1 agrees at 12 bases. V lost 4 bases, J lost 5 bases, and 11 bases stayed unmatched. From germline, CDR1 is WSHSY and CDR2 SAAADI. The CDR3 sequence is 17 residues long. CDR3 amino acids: CASSGRDRGRGRETQYF. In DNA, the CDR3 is TGCGCCAGCAGTGGAAGGGACAGGGGGCGCGGTAGGGAGACCCAGTACTTC.

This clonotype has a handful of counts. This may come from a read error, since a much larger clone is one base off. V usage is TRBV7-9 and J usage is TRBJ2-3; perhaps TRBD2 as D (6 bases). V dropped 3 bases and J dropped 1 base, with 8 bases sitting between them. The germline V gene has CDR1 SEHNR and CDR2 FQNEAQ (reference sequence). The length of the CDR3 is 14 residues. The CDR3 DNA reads TGTGCCAGCAGCTTTACGGGGGGCACAGATACGCAGTATTTT. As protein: CASSFTGGTDTQYF.

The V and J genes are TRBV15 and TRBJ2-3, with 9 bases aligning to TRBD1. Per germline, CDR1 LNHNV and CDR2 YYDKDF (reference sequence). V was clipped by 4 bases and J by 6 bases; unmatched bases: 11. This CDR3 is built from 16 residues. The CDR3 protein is CATSIAPGQGLDTQYF. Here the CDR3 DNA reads TGTGCCACCAGCATAGCACCGGGACAGGGTTTGGATACGCAGTATTTT.

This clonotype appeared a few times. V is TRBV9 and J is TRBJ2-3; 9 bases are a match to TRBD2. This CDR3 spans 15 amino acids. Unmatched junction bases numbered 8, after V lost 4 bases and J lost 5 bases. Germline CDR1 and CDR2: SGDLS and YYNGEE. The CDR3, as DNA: TGTGCCAGCAGCCAGGGGCTAGCGGGGCTAGATACGCAGTATTTT. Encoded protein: CASSQGLAGLDTQYF.